The entry below describes one T cell receptor (beta chain). Its antigen is as yet unknown. The record originates from a study of beta chain features in type 1 diabetes. Study-wide background: The patient and healthy donor groups were comparable for age, gender and cell yields. Whole-study results and caveats: VDJ junctions from type 1 diabetes patients carried fewer insertions and larger deletions. Moderately but significantly shorter TCRB CDR3s were found in Type 1 diabetes patients in all four CD4+ subsets.

This CDR3 is 14 amino acids long. Germline V gene sequence: CDR1 SGHVS, CDR2 FQNEAQ. The V and J ends lost 3 bases and 1 base respectively, with 8 bases between them. One heparinised draw of blood, averaging approximately 110 mL, came from each donor. TCRB transcripts that were expressed got sequenced, as all of the isolated RNA had been reverse transcribed. The assay was immunoSEQ multiplex PCR, and TCRdb's table has in-frame clones only and misses some. The sample includes hundreds of thousands of clones, around 12% seen only once; the top ten take around 0.015%. The clonotype comes from a man between 18 and 29 years old in good health. Input material: naive CD4+ T cells from blood. The chain is built from TRBV7-8 and TRBJ2-3; the D is unclear. The CDR3 nucleotides read TGTGCCAGCAGCTTGAGCGTGGGCACAGATACGCAGTATTTT. Translation: CASSLSVGTDTQYF.